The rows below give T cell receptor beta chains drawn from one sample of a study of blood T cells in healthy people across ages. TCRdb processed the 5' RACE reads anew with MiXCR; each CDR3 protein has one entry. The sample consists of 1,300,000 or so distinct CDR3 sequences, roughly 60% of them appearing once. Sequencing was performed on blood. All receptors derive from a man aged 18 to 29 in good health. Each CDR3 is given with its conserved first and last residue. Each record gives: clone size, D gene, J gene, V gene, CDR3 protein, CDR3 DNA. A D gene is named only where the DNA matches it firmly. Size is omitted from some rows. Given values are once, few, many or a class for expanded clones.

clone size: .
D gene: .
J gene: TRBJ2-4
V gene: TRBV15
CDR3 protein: CATSRDPGGLIQQYF
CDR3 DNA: TGTGCCACCAGCAGAGATCCCGGAGGCCTAATACAGCAGTACTTC

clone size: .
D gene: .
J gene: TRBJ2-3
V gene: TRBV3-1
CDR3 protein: CASSQEGGRATQYF
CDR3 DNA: TGTGCCAGCAGCCAGGAGGGGGGCAGGGCTACGCAGTATTTT

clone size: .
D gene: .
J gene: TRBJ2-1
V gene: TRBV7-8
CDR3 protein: CASSQKIANEQFF
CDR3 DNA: TGTGCCAGCAGCCAGAAGATCGCCAATGAGCAGTTCTTC

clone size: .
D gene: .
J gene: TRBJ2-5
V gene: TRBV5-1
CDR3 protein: CASRESDETQYF
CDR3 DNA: TGCGCCAGCAGGGAAAGTGATGAGACCCAGTACTTC

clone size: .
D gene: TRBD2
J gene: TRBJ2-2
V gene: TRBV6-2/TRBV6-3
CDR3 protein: CASSISGTADTGELFF
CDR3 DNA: TGTGCCAGCAGTATCAGCGGGACGGCCGACACCGGGGAGCTGTTTTTT

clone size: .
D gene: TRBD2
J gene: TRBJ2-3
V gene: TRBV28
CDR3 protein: CASSSPVGGGAEDTQYF
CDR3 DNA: TGTGCCAGCAGTTCCCCCGTGGGCGGGGGAGCCGAAGATACGCAGTATTTT

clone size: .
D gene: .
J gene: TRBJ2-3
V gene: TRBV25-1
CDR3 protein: CASSERLDTDTQYF
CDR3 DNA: TGTGCCAGCAGTGAAAGGTTAGACACAGATACGCAGTATTTT

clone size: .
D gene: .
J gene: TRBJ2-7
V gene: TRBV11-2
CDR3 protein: CASSFAWPGRYEQYF
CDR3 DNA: TGTGCCAGCAGCTTTGCTTGGCCAGGCCGATACGAGCAGTACTTC

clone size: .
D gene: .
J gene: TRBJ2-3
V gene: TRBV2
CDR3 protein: CALRGGGSSDTQYF
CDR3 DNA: TGTGCCCTCAGGGGCGGGGGAAGTTCAGATACGCAGTATTTT

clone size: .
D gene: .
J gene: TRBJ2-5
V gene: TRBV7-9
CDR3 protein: CASTFVGVGGQETQYF
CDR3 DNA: TGTGCCAGCACCTTCGTTGGGGTCGGGGGGCAGGAGACCCAGTACTTC

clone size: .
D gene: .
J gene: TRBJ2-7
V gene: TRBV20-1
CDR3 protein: CSARGGLAREQYF
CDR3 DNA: TGCAGTGCTAGGGGCGGGCTAGCGCGCGAGCAGTACTTC

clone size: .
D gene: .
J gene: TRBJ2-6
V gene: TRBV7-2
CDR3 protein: CASSAGYRGANVLTF
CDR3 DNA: TGTGCCAGCAGCGCAGGGTACCGTGGGGCCAACGTCCTGACTTTC

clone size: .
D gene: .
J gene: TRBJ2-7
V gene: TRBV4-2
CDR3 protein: CASSEDYYNEQYF
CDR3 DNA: TGTGCCAGCAGCGAAGACTACTACAATGAGCAGTACTTC

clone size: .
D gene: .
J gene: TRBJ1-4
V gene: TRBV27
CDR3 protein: CASRGTNNEKLFF
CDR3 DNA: TGTGCCAGCAGGGGGACAAATAATGAAAAACTGTTTTTT

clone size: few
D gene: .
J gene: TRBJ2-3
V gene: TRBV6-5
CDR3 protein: CASSLRASPTDTQYF
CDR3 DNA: TGTGCCAGCAGTTTAAGGGCCTCTCCCACAGATACGCAGTATTTT

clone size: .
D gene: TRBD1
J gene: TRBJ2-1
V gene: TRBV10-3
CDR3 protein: CATGGTGTPEQFF
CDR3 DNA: TGTGCCACCGGGGGGACAGGGACGCCTGAGCAGTTCTTC

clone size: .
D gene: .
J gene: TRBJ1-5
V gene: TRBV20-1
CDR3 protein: CSARSFPYQPQHF
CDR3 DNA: TGCAGTGCTAGATCATTCCCCTATCAGCCCCAGCATTTT

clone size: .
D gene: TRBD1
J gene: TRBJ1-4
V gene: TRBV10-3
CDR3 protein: CAISANSGTGWSSANEKLFF
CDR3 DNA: TGTGCCATCAGTGCCAACTCCGGGACAGGGTGGAGTTCAGCTAATGAAAAACTGTTTTTT

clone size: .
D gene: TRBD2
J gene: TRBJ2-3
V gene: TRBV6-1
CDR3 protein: CASSPTGPGTSKDTQYF
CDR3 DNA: TGTGCCAGCAGTCCCACCGGGCCCGGGACTAGCAAAGATACGCAGTATTTT

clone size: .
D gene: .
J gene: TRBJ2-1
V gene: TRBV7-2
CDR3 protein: CASSLIANDEQFF
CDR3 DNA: TGTGCCAGCAGCTTAATAGCGAACGATGAGCAGTTCTTC

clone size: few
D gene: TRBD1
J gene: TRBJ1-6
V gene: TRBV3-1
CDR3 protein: CASSNDRAKESPLHF
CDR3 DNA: TGTGCCAGCAGTAACGACAGGGCCAAGGAATCACCCCTCCACTTT

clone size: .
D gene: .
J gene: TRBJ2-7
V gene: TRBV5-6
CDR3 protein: CASSALGPAYEQYF
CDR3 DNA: TGTGCCAGCAGCGCTCTGGGGCCAGCCTACGAGCAGTACTTC

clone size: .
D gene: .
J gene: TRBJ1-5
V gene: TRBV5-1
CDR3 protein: CASSLGQENQPQHF
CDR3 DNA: TGCGCCAGCAGCTTGGGACAGGAGAATCAGCCCCAGCATTTT

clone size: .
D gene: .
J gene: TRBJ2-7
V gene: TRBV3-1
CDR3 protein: CASSQTRTGEQYF
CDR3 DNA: TGTGCCAGCAGCCAAACGAGAACGGGCGAGCAGTACTTC

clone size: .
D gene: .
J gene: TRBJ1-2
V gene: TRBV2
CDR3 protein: CASIGWGADGYTF
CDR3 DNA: TGTGCCAGCATTGGGTGGGGAGCCGATGGCTACACCTTC

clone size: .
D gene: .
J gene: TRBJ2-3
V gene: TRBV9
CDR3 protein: CASSVGPWGTDTQYF
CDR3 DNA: TGTGCCAGCAGCGTAGGCCCTTGGGGCACAGATACGCAGTATTTT

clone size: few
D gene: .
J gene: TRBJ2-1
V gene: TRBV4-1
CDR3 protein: CASSQPDEFNEQFF
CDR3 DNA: TGCGCCAGCAGCCAACCCGACGAGTTCAATGAGCAGTTCTTC

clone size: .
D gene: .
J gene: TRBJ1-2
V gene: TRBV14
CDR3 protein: CASSQDTSYGYTF
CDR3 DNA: TGTGCCAGCAGCCAAGACACCTCCTATGGCTACACCTTC

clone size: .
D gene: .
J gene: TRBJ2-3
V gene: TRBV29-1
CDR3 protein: CSARADMQYF
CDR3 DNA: TGCAGCGCCAGGGCCGATATGCAGTATTTT

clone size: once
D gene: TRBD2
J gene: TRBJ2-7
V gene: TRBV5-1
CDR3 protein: CTSSLGGTSSYEQYF
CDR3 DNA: TGCACCAGCAGCCTCGGTGGGACTAGTTCCTACGAGCAGTACTTC

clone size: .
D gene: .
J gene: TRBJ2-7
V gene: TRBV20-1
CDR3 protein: CSAARGFIYEQYF
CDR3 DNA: TGCAGTGCCGCCCGGGGGTTCATTTACGAGCAGTACTTC

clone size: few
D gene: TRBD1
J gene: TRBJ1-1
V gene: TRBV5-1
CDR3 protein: CASSRKSDRGTEAFF
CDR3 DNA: TGCGCCAGCAGCCGTAAATCCGACAGGGGCACTGAAGCTTTCTTT

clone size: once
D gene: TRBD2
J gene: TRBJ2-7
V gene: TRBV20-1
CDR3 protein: CSARTPGLAVYEQYF
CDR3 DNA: TGCAGTGCTAGGACACCGGGACTAGCGGTCTACGAGCAGTACTTC

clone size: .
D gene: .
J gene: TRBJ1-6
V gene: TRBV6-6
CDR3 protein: CASSYEQRNSPLHF
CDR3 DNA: TGTGCCAGCAGTTATGAACAGAGGAATTCACCCCTCCACTTT

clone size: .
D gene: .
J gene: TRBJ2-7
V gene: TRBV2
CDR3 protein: CASSASNSYEQYF
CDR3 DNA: TGTGCCAGCAGTGCCTCAAACTCCTACGAGCAGTACTTC

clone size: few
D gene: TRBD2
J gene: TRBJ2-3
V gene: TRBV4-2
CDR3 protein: CASSQEPTASGSGTDTQYF
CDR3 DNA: TGTGCCAGCAGCCAAGAACCTACGGCTAGCGGGAGCGGCACAGATACGCAGTATTTT

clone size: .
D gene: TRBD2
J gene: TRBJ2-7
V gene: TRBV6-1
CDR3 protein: CASRSGTSGGYEQYF
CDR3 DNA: TGTGCCAGCAGGTCCGGGACTAGCGGAGGGTACGAGCAGTACTTC

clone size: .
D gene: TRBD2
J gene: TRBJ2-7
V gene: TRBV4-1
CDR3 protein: CASSHPQAGMGEQYF
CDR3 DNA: TGCGCCAGCAGCCATCCCCAAGCGGGAATGGGCGAGCAGTACTTC

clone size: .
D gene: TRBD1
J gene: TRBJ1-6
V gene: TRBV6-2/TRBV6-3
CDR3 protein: CASWDSLIFSPPHF
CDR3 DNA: TGTGCCAGCTGGGACAGCCTTATATTTTCACCCCCCCACTTT

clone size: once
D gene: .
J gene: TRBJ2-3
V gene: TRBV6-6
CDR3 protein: CASSYGEYTDTQYF
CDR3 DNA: TGTGCCAGCAGTTATGGAGAATACACAGATACGCAGTATTTT

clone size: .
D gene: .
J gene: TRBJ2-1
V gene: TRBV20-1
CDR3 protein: CSAVPKNRLNEQFF
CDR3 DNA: TGCAGTGCCGTCCCGAAGAACCGTTTGAATGAGCAGTTCTTC

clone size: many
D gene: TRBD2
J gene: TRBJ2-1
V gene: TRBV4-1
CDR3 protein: CASSQDRRSGRLDEQFF
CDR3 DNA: TGCGCCAGCAGCCAAGATAGACGGAGCGGGAGATTAGATGAGCAGTTCTTC

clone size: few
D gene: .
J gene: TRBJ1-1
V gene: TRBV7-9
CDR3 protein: CASSLASGRDTEAFF
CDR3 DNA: TGTGCCAGCAGCTTAGCGTCGGGCAGGGACACTGAAGCTTTCTTT

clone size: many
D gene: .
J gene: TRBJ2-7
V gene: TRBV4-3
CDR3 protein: CASSLDRTYEQYF
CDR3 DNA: TGTGCCAGCAGCTTAGACAGAACCTACGAGCAGTACTTC

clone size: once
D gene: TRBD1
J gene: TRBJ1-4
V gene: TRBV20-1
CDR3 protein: CSAGQGAGNEKLFF
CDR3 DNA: TGCAGTGCTGGACAGGGGGCCGGGAATGAAAAACTGTTTTTT

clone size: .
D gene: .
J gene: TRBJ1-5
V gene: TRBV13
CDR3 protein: CASSFGGRESNQPQHF
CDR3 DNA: TGTGCCAGCAGCTTTGGGGGGAGGGAAAGTAATCAGCCCCAGCATTTT

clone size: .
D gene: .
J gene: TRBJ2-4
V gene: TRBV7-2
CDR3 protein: CASSPQTLLLGNERYF
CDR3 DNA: TGTGCCAGCAGCCCTCAGACGCTCCTTCTAGGGAACGAGCGGTACTTC

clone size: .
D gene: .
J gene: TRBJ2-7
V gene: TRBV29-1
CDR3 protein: CSAIPTGRSEQYF
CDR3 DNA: TGCAGCGCAATCCCGACAGGGAGGAGCGAGCAGTACTTC

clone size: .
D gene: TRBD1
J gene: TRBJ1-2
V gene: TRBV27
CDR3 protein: CASSLSTGSIPNYGYTF
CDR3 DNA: TGTGCCAGCAGTTTATCGACAGGGTCGATCCCTAACTATGGCTACACCTTC

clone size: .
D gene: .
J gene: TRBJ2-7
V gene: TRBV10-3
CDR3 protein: CAISDSLDGSTYEQYF
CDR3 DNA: TGTGCCATCAGTGATTCCCTTGACGGCTCAACCTACGAGCAGTACTTC

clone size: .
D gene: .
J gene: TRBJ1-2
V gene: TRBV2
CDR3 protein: CASSAADLNYGYTF
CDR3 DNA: TGTGCCAGCAGTGCGGCAGACTTAAACTATGGCTACACCTTC

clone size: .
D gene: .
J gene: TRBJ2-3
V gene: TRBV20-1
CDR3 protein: CSARGQGVGDTQYF
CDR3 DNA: TGCAGTGCTAGAGGCCAGGGTGTGGGTGATACGCAGTATTTT

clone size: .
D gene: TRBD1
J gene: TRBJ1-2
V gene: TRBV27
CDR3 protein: CASSSSRTGKGPYGYTF
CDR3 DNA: TGTGCCAGCAGTTCGTCCCGGACAGGAAAAGGACCTTATGGCTACACCTTC

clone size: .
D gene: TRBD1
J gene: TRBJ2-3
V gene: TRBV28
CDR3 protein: CASSDRGRNTQYF
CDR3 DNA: TGTGCCAGCAGTGACAGGGGGCGGAATACGCAGTATTTT

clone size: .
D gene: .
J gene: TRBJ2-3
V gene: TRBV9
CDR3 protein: CAGGGTNTDTQYF
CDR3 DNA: TGTGCCGGCGGGGGCACTAACACAGATACGCAGTATTTT

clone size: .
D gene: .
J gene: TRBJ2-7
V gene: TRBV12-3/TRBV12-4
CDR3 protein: CASSRRRGSGGGNYEQYF
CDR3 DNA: TGTGCCAGCAGTCGCCGGCGGGGTTCAGGTGGGGGTAACTACGAGCAGTACTTC

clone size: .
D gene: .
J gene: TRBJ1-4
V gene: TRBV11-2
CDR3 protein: CASTPRGILNEKLFF
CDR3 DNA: TGTGCCAGCACTCCAAGGGGGATCCTTAATGAAAAACTGTTTTTT